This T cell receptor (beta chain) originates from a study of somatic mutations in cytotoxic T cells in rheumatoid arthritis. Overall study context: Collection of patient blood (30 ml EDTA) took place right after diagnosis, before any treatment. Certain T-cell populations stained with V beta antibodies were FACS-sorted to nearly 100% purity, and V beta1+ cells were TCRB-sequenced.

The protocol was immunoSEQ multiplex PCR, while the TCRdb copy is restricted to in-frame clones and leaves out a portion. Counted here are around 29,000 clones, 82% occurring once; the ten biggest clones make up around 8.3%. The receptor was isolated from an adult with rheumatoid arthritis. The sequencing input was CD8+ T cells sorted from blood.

Here the CDR3 reads CASRASGGAYNEQFF. The CDR3 DNA sequence: TGTGCCAGCCGGGCTAGCGGGGGGGCCTACAATGAGCAGTTCTTC. The chain carries TRBV2 and TRBJ2-1; 12 nucleotides align to TRBD2. The ends lost 8 bases at V and 2 bases at J; junction bases unmatched: 4. The CDR3 is 15 amino acids. Germline-derived CDR1 and CDR2 are SNHLY and FYNNEI.